The clone carrying this T cell receptor beta chain was picked up many times. The sample's time point: blood at routine non-recurrence follow-up after resection. Unsorted whole RNA from tumor, nontumor lung or frozen PBMC underwent sequencing. The data derive from a study of spatial heterogeneity in lung cancer. Overall study: Patients with untreated early-stage non-small cell lung cancer, numbering 72, were the donors.

TCRdb re-derived calls from the 5' RACE reads in MiXCR, one entry per CDR3 protein. The sample includes some 32,000 distinct CDR3 sequences, about 10% seen only once; the top ten take 25% to 35%. The germline V gene has CDR1 SGHRS and CDR2 YFSETQ. V shed 2 bases and J 0 bases; nucleotides not matched to a gene: 0. The CDR3 consists of 14 residues. This material consisted of PBMCs, taken at follow-up. The chain employs TRBV5-1 and TRBJ1-1; 8 positions match TRBD1. The clonotype originates from a female donor with early-stage non-small cell lung cancer. CDR3 in DNA: TGCGCCAGCAGCTTCAGGGGGCTGAACACTGAAGCTTTCTTT. Its protein is CASSFRGLNTEAFF.